This T cell receptor beta chain was documented in a study of tumor-infiltrating lymphocytes in primary liver carcinoma. The overall study: Sequencing of the samples generated roughly 3.65 to 7.5 million productive TCRbeta reads, with similar yields across tissue types.

Both blood RNA, taken from unsorted whole blood, and germline DNA were extracted. Chronic HBV infection, untreated so far, was present in the patients. A note on this clonotype: The antigen remains undetermined. The junction does not match germline at one end; this may be a read error.

Study-level results: Tumor-adjacent and tumor-blood pairs shared less of their repertoires than tumor region pairs shared. Tumors carried a top-250-clone fraction significantly exceeding that of blood (p = 0.039).

The length of the CDR3 is 14 residues. The template, around 540 ng total RNA, yielded TCR beta cDNA made with a constant-region primer. Slightly modified ARM-PCR served as the procedure for the TCR beta libraries. These libraries came from three rounds of nested multiplex PCR. TRBV1-TRBV30 forward primers and a C-beta reverse primer were used in the first two PCR rounds, which each ran for approximately 10 cycles. TCRdb ran MiXCR on the multiplex PCR reads and lists one entry per CDR3 protein. The table has approximately 210,000 distinct CDR3 sequences, approximately 65% seen once. This chain uses TRBV12-3 or TRBV12-4 with TRBJ2-2; 7 positions match TRBD1. This receptor was obtained from a woman aged 60-75 years with primary liver carcinoma and hepatitis B virus infection. Input material: peripheral blood. DNA of the CDR3: TGTGCCAGCAGGCTCAGGGGGAACACCAGGGAGCTGTTTTTT. Translated, it gives CASRLRGNTRELFF.